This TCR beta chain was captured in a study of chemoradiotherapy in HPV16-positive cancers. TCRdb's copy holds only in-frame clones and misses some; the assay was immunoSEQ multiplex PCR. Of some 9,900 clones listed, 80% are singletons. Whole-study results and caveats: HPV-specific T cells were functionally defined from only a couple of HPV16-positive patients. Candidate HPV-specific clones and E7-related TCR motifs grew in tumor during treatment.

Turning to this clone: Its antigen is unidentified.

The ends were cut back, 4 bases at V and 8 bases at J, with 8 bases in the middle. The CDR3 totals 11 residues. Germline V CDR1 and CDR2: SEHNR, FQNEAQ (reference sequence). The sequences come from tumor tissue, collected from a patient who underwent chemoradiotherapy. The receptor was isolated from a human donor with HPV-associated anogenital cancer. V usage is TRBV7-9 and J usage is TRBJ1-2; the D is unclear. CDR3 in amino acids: CASSSGVGYTF. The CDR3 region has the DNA TGTGCCAGCAGCTCAGGCGTGGGCTACACCTTC.